This T cell receptor beta chain came from a study of T cell responses to AZD1222 COVID-19 vaccine. The study, taken as a whole, reports: Of the AZD1222 recipients, only five to seven were seropositive at baseline. Vaccine-related CD4 TCRs covered spike, predominating at 160-218 and 743-854.

A word on this clone: Its cognate antigen is unknown.

This CDR3 is 17 amino acids long. Germline-derived CDR1 and CDR2 are MNHNS and SASEGT. Trimming left V 0 bases short and J 3 bases short, with 17 bases between. Only in-frame clones appear in the TCRdb table, and some are missing; sequencing was by immunoSEQ multiplex PCR. The top ten clones hold more than 3.5% of a sample with 150,000 to 200,000 clones, 90% of them seen once. The material sequenced was peripheral blood, taken 28 days after the second dose of the MenACWY control vaccine. The chain uses TRBV6-1 and TRBJ1-1; D unclear. This sequence originates from an adult who received the MenACWY meningococcal vaccine as a control. DNA for the CDR3: TGTGCCAGCAGTGAAGCGCGCTGGATAAGGGTTTACACTGAAGCTTTCTTT. This encodes CASSEARWIRVYTEAFF.